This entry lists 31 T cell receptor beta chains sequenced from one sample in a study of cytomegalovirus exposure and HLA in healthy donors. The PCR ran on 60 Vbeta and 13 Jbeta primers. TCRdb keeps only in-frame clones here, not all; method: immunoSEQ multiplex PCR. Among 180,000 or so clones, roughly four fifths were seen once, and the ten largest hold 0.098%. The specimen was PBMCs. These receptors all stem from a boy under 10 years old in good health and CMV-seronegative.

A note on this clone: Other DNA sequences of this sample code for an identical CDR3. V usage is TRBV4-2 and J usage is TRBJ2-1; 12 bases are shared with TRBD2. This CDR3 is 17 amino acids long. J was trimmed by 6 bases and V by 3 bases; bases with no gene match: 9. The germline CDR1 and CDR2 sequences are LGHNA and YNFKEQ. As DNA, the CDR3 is TGTGCCAGCAGCCAGCACCTCGGGACTAGCGGGCCCAATGAGCAGTTCTTC. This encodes CASSQHLGTSGPNEQFF.

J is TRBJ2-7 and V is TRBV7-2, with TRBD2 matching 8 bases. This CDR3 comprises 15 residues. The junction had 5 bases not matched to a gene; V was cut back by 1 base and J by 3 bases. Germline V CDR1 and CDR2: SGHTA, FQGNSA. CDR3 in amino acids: CASSLDGGARYEQYF. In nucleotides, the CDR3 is TGTGCCAGCAGCTTAGACGGGGGGGCACGCTACGAGCAGTACTTC.

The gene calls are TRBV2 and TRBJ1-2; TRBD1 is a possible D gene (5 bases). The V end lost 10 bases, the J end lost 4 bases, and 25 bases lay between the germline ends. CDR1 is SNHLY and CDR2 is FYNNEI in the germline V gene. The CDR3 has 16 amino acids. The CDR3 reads CAIGEGTFSSSYGYTF. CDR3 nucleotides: TGTGCCATCGGAGAGGGGACTTTCAGCTCTAGCTATGGCTACACCTTC.

CDR3: CASSLGGQVEQYF. CDR3 DNA sequence: TGTGCCAGCAGCTTAGGGGGACAGGTGGAGCAGTACTTC. J is TRBJ2-7 and V is TRBV11-1; 8 nucleotides align to TRBD1. Germline CDR1 reads SGHAT; CDR2 reads FQDESV (reference sequence). The CDR3 covers 13 residues. J gave up 7 bases and V 1 base, and 3 bases lay outside the gene matches. The full variable domain, rest sourced from reference TRBV11-1 and TRBJ2-7, is EAEVAQSPRYKITEKSQAVAFWCDPISGHATLYWYRQILGQGPELLVQFQDESVVDDSQLPKDRFSAERLKGVDSTLKIQPAELGDSAMYLCASSLGGQVEQYFGPGTRLTVT.

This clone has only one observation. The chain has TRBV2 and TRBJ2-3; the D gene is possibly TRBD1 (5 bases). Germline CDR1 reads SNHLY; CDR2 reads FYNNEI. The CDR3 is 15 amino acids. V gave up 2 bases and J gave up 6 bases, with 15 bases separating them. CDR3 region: CASSERLGAVDTQYF. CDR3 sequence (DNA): TGTGCCAGCAGTGAAAGGCTAGGGGCTGTGGATACGCAGTATTTT.

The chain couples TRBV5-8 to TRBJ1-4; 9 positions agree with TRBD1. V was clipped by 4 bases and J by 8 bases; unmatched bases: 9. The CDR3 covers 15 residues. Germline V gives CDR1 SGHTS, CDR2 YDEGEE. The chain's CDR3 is CASSPHRGREEKLFF. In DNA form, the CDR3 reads TGTGCCAGCAGCCCGCACAGGGGGCGCGAAGAAAAACTGTTTTTT.

The CDR3 spells CASSSPTGASGANVLTF. In DNA, the CDR3 is TGTGCCAGCAGCTCCCCGACAGGGGCCTCTGGGGCCAACGTCCTGACTTTC. The rearrangement joins TRBV7-2 to TRBJ2-6; TRBD1 agrees at 8 bases. Per germline, CDR1 SGHTA and CDR2 FQGNSA. V lost 4 bases and J lost 0; bases outside the gene matches: 5. CDR3 size: 17 residues.

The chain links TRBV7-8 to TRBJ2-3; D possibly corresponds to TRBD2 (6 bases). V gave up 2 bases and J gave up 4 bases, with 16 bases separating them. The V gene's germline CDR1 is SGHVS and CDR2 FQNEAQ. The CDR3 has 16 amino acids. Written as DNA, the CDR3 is TGTGCCAGCAGCTTAATGGGGGGACCCGCACCAGATACGCAGTATTTT. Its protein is CASSLMGGPAPDTQYF.

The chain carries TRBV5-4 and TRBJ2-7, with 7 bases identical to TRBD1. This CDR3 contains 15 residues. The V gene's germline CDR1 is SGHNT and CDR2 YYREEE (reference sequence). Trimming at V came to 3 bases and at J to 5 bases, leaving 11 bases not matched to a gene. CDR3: CASSSSPRGFNEQYF. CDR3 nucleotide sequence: TGTGCCAGCAGCTCCTCCCCCAGGGGGTTCAACGAGCAGTACTTC.

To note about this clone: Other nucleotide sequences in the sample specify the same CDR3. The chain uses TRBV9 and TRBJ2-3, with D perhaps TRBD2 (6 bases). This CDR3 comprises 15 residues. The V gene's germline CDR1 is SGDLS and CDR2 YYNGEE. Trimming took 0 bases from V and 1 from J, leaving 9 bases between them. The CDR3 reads CASSVVGGGTDTQYF. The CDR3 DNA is TGTGCCAGCAGCGTAGTTGGCGGGGGCACAGATACGCAGTATTTT.

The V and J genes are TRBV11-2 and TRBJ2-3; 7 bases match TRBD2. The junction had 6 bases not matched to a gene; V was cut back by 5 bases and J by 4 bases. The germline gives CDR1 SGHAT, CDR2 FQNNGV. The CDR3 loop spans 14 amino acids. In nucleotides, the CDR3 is TGTGCCAGCAGCCGGGACTACTCCGCAGATACGCAGTATTTT. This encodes CASSRDYSADTQYF. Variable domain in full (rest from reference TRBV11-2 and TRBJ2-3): EAGVAQSPRYKIIEKRQSVAFWCNPISGHATLYWYQQILGQGPKLLIQFQNNGVVDDSQLPKDRFSAERLKGVDSTLKIQPAKLEDSAVYLCASSRDYSADTQYFGPGTRLTVL.

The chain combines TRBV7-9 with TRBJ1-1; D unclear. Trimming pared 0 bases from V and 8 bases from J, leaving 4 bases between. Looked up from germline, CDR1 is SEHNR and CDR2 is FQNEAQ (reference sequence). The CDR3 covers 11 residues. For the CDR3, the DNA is TGTGCCAGCAGCTTAGCCTCGGAAGCTTTCTTT. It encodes CASSLASEAFF.

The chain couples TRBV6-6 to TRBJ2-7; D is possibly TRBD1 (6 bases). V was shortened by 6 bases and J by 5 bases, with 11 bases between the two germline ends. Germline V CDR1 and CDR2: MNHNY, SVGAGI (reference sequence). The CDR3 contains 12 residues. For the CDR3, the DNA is TGTGCCAGCAGCTCCGGACAGAACGAGCAGTACTTC. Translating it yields CASSSGQNEQYF.

Here the CDR3 reads CASSSRSTGANVLTF. CDR3 bases: TGTGCCAGCAGTTCCCGGAGTACTGGGGCCAACGTCCTGACTTTC. The V and J genes are TRBV6-1 and TRBJ2-6; D gene unclear. The CDR3 spans 15 residues. Germline values: CDR1 MNHNS, CDR2 SASEGT. Deletions cut 5 bases from V and 2 bases from J, with 10 bases between.

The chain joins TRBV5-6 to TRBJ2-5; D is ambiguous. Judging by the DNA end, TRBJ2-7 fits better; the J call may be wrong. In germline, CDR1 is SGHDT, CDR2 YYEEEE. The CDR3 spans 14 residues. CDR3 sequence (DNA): TGTGCCAGCAGCTTAGGAATTGCCCACTACGAGCAGTACTTC. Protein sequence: CASSLGIAHYEQYF.

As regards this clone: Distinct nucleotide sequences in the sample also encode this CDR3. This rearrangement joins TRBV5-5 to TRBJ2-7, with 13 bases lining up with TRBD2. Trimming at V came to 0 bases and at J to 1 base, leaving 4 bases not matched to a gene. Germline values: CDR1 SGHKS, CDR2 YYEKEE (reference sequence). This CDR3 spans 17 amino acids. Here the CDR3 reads CASSLGLAGGPSYEQYF. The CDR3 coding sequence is TGTGCCAGCAGCTTGGGACTAGCGGGGGGTCCATCCTACGAGCAGTACTTC.

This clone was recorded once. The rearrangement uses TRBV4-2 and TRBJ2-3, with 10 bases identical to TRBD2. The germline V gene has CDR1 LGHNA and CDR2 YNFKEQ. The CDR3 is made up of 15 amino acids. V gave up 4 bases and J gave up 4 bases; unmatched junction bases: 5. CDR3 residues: CASSPQRGGPDTQYF. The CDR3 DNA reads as TGTGCCAGCAGCCCCCAGCGGGGGGGCCCAGATACGCAGTATTTT.

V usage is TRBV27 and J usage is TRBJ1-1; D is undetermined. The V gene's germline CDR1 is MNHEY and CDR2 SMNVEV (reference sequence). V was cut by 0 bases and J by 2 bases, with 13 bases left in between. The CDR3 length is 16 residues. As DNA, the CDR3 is TGTGCCAGCAGTTTATCCGTATACTCCGTTAACACTGAAGCTTTCTTT. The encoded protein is CASSLSVYSVNTEAFF.

The CDR3 coding sequence is TGTGCCTGGAGTTCCCCCGGGGGTCAGGCCAATTCACCCCTCCACTTT. Translating it yields CAWSSPGGQANSPLHF. This chain uses TRBV30 with TRBJ1-6; a weak D match, TRBD1 (5 bases). CDR1 is GTSNPN, CDR2 SVGIG, per germline (reference sequence). This CDR3 has 16 residues. V shed 2 bases and J shed 7 bases, with 18 bases lying between them.

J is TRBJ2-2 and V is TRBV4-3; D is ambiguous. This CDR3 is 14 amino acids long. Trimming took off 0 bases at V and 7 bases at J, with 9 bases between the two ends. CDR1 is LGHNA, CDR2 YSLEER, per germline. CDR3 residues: CASSQDRYGGELFF. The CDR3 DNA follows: TGCGCCAGCAGCCAAGACCGGTACGGCGGGGAGCTGTTTTTT.

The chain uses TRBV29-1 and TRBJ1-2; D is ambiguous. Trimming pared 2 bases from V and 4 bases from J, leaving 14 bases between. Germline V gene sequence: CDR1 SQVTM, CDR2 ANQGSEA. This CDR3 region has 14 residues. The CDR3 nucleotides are TGCAGCGTTGAACTGGAACAGATCGGCTATGGCTACACCTTC. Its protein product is CSVELEQIGYGYTF.

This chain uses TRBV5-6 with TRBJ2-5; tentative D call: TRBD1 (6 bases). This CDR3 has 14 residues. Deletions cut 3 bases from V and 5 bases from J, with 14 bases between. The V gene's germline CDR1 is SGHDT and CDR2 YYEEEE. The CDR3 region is CASSWAWGPETQYF. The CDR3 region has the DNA TGTGCCAGCAGCTGGGCCTGGGGGCCGGAGACCCAGTACTTC.

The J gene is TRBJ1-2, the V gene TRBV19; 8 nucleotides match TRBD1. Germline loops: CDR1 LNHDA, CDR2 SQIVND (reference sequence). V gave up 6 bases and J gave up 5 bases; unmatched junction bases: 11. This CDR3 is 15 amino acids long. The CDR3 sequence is CASREPATGDYGYTF. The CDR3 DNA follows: TGTGCCAGTAGGGAGCCTGCGACAGGGGATTATGGCTACACCTTC.

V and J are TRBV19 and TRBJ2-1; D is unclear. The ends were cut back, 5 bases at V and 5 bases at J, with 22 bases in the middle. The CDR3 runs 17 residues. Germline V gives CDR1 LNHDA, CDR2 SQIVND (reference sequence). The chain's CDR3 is CASSPPRYRDVDNEQFF. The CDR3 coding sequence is TGTGCCAGTAGTCCCCCCCGCTATCGCGATGTCGACAATGAGCAGTTCTTC.

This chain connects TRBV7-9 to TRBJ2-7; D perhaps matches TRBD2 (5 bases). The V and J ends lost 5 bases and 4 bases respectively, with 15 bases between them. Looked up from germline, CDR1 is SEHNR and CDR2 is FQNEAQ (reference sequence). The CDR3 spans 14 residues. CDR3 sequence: CASSPTGFEYEQYF. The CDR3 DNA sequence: TGTGCCAGCAGCCCTACGGGGTTCGAATACGAGCAGTACTTC. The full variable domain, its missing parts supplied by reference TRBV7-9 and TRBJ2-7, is DTGVSQNPRHKITKRGQNVTFRCDPISEHNRLYWYRQTLGQGPEFLTYFQNEAQLEKSRLLSDRFSAERPKGSFSTLEIQRTEQGDSAMYLCASSPTGFEYEQYFGPGTRLTVT.

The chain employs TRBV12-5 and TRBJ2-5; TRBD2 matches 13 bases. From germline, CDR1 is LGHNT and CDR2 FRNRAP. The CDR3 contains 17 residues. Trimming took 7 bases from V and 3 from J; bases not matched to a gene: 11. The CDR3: CASAKARLAGGKETQYF. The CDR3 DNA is TGTGCTAGTGCCAAAGCCCGACTAGCGGGGGGTAAAGAGACCCAGTACTTC.

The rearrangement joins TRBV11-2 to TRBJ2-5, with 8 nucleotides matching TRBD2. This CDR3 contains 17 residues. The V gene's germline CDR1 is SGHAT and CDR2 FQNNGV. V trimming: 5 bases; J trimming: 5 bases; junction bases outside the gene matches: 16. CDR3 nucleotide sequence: TGTGCCAGCAGCCTACACCCCCCCGGGGGGGCCTGGGAGACCCAGTACTTC. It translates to CASSLHPPGGAWETQYF.

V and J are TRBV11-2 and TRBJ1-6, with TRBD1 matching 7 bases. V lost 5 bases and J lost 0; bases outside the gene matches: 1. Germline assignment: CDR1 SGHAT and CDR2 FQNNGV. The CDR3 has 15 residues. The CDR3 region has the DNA TGTGCCAGCAGCCCAGGGGGCTCCTATAATTCACCCCTCCACTTT. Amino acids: CASSPGGSYNSPLHF.

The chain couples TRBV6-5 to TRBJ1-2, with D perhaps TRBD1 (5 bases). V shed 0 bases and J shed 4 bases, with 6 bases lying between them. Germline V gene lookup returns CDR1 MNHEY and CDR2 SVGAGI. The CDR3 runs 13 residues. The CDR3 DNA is TGTGCCAGCAGTTACTCGACAGCCTATGGCTACACCTTC. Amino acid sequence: CASSYSTAYGYTF.

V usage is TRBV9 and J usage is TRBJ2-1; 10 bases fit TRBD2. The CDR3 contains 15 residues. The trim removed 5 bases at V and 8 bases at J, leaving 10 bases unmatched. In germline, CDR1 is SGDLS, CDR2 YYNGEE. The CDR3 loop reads CASSLTSGDSDEQFF. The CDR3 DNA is TGTGCCAGCAGTCTTACTAGCGGGGATTCGGATGAGCAGTTCTTC. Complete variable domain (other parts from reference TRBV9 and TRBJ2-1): DSGVTQTPKHLITATGQRVTLRCSPRSGDLSVYWYQQSLDQGLQFLIQYYNGEERAKGNILERFSAQQFPDLHSELNLSSLELGDSALYFCASSLTSGDSDEQFFGPGTRLTVL.

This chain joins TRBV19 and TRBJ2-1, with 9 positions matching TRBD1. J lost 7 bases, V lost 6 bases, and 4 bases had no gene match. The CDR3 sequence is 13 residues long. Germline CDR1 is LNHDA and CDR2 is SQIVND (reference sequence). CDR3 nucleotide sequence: TGTGCCAGTAGCTACAGGGGGCTGAATGAGCAGTTCTTC. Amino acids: CASSYRGLNEQFF.